This entry lists 8 T cell receptor beta chains sequenced from one sample in a study of cytomegalovirus exposure and HLA in healthy donors. 13 Jbeta primers and 60 Vbeta primers were used for the PCR. Sequenced by immunoSEQ multiplex PCR; TCRdb stores in-frame clones only, minus some. This sample has roughly 190,000 clones, with 80% to 85% found just once. Material for sequencing was PBMCs. All receptors come from a woman younger than 30 in good health and CMV-seronegative.

V usage is TRBV20-1 and J usage is TRBJ1-1; 8 bases agree with TRBD1. Germline trimming cut 5 bases from V and 13 bases from J; bases unmatched to any gene: 9. CDR1 and CDR2 from the germline V gene are DFQATT and SNEGSKA (reference sequence). CDR3 length equals 11 residues. For the CDR3, the DNA is TGCAGTGCTCGCACAGGGGGAAAGGGTTTCTTT. Translated, it gives CSARTGGKGFF.

The chain combines TRBV29-1 with TRBJ2-2; 8 nucleotides align to TRBD2. With 0 bases clipped from V and 0 bases from J, the junction kept 0 bases outside the gene matches. The CDR3 length is 15 residues. The germline V gene encodes CDR1 SQVTM and CDR2 ANQGSEA. The DNA for the CDR3 is TGCAGCGTTGAAGAACTAGCGGCGAACACCGGGGAGCTGTTTTTT. Amino acid sequence: CSVEELAANTGELFF.

The gene calls are TRBV18 and TRBJ2-3; no clear D gene. This CDR3 has 13 amino acids. Germline V gives CDR1 KGHSH, CDR2 LQKENI. The V and J ends lost 3 bases and 0 bases respectively, with 4 bases between them. CDR3 sequence reads: CASSPASTDTQYF. The CDR3 DNA is TGTGCCAGCTCACCGGCTAGCACAGATACGCAGTATTTT. The full variable domain, with the rest looked up from reference TRBV18 and TRBJ2-3, is NAGVMQNPRHLVRRRGQEARLRCSPMKGHSHVYWYRQLPEEGLKFMVYLQKENIIDESGMPKERFSAEFPKEGPSILRIQQVVRGDSAAYFCASSPASTDTQYFGPGTRLTVL.

The V call is TRBV9, the J call TRBJ2-5; 7 nucleotides line up with TRBD1. Germline CDR1 reads SGDLS; CDR2 reads YYNGEE. This CDR3 is 13 amino acids long. V dropped 4 bases and J dropped 3; count of bases not matched to a gene: 3. The DNA of the CDR3 is TGTGCCAGCAGCCTCGACAGGGAAGAGACCCAGTACTTC. It translates to CASSLDREETQYF.

The table lists this clone with a few counts. The chain employs TRBV7-6 and TRBJ2-3; D remains ambiguous. V was clipped by 4 bases and J by 3 bases, with 14 bases between them. Looked up from germline, CDR1 is SGHVS and CDR2 is FNYEAQ. There are 15 residues in the CDR3. CDR3 sequence reads: CASSYSLEPTDTQYF. CDR3 bases: TGTGCCAGCAGCTATTCCCTAGAACCAACAGATACGCAGTATTTT.

The chain carries TRBV30 and TRBJ1-5; D is perhaps TRBD1 (6 bases). Trimming took 3 bases from V and 6 from J, leaving 15 bases between them. This CDR3 comprises 14 residues. Germline lookup yields CDR1 GTSNPN and CDR2 SVGIG (reference sequence). The CDR3 loop reads CAWSQGGWGQPQHF. The CDR3 nucleotides are TGTGCCTGGAGCCAAGGGGGATGGGGTCAGCCCCAGCATTTT.

The chain couples TRBV13 to TRBJ2-5, with 11 bases fitting TRBD2. J gave up 3 bases and V 4 bases, and 13 bases lay outside the gene matches. The germline V gene encodes CDR1 PRHDT and CDR2 FYEKMQ (reference sequence). The CDR3 is 18 amino acids. This chain's CDR3 is CASSSDSRLAGGEETQYF. The CDR3 DNA reads as TGTGCCAGCAGCTCGGACTCCCGGCTAGCGGGAGGAGAAGAGACCCAGTACTTC.

The chain recombines TRBV21-1 with TRBJ1-2; the table's D gene call, TRBD1, was not cross checked with the DNA. TRBV21-1 is designated a pseudogene. The CDR3 is 13 residues long. The CDR3 DNA is TGTGCCAGCAGCAAAGACAGACGCTATGGCTACACCTTC. Translated: CASSKDRRYGYTF.